A selection of T cell receptor beta chains follows, all from one sample in a study of beta chain features in type 1 diabetes. Profiled with immunoSEQ multiplex PCR; TCRdb holds only in-frame clones, not every one. The table lists 330,000 or so clones, around 13% of them singletons. What was sequenced was naive CD4+ T cells from blood. The source of these receptors is a woman between 18 and 29 years old with type 1 diabetes. CDR3s include the opening cysteine and the closing phenylalanine or tryptophan. The D gene is left open where the match is weak. Not all rows give a size; the values are once, few, many and, for expanded clones, a class.

V	size	J	D	DNA	CDR3
TRBV30	few	TRBJ1-5	TRBD1	TGTGCCTGGAGCGGTGGGACAGTGGGAAATCAGCCCCAGCATTTT	CAWSGGTVGNQPQHF
TRBV29-1	few	TRBJ1-1	.	TGCAGCGTTGAAGGGCGATCGACAGAATCTGAAGCTTTCTTT	CSVEGRSTESEAFF
TRBV5-6	.	TRBJ2-1	.	TGTGCCAGCAGCTTGGTCGCAGGGGACAATGAGCAGTTCTTC	CASSLVAGDNEQFF
TRBV28	.	TRBJ2-1	TRBD2	TGTGCCAGCAGTTTACCTGCTAGCGGCGGTTTCAATGAGCAGTTCTTC	CASSLPASGGFNEQFF
TRBV7-6	few	TRBJ1-1	.	TGTGCCAGCAGCTTGCAGGGACAATGGGACACTGAAGCTTTCTTT	CASSLQGQWDTEAFF
TRBV12-5	few	TRBJ2-3	.	TGTGCTAGTGGTTTGACCGGGGTCGCAGATACGCAGTATTTT	CASGLTGVADTQYF
TRBV6-6	few	TRBJ1-1	.	TGTGCCGTTTACGGGGCAGGGGTGAACACTGAAGCTTTCTTT	CAVYGAGVNTEAFF
TRBV7-3	.	TRBJ2-1	TRBD1	TGTGCCAGCAGCCCGGGACAGTCTTGGAATGAGCAGTTCTTC	CASSPGQSWNEQFF
TRBV30	few	TRBJ2-1	.	TGTGCCTGGAGAGGTAGGCGGCAGGGGGGAAACAATGAGCAGTTCTTC	CAWRGRRQGGNNEQFF
TRBV6-1	.	TRBJ2-3	TRBD2	TGTGCCACCACGGGGGGGGGACACCTTTTT	CATTGGGHLF
TRBV5-1	few	TRBJ2-7	TRBD2	TGCGCCAGCAGCCCGGGACTAGCGGGAACCCGGGACTACGAGCAGTACTTC	CASSPGLAGTRDYEQYF
TRBV7-9	few	TRBJ2-2	.	TGTGCCAGCAGCCCCCAGGGAAACACCGGGGAGCTGTTTTTT	CASSPQGNTGELFF
TRBV27	.	TRBJ1-1	.	TGTGCCATGATAGAGAACACTGAAGCTTTCTTT	CAMIENTEAFF
TRBV19	few	TRBJ2-7	TRBD1	TGTGCCAGTACCGAGGGGCGGACAGGGTCCTACGAGCAGTACTTC	CASTEGRTGSYEQYF
TRBV29-1	.	TRBJ2-3	TRBD1	TGCAGCTCGGGACAGGTCACAGATACGCAGTATTTT	CSSGQVTDTQYF
TRBV4-1	.	TRBJ1-5	.	TGCGCCAGCAGGGCGGAGTTTAGCAATCAGCCCCAGCATTTT	CASRAEFSNQPQHF
TRBV19	few	TRBJ2-7	.	TGTGCCAGTTTGCCCGGGACTGGGGGCTCCTACGAGCAGTACTTC	CASLPGTGGSYEQYF
TRBV9	few	TRBJ2-1	TRBD2	TGTGCCAGCACGCTAGCGGGAGAAGTGCTAGGTGAGCAGTTCTTC	CASTLAGEVLGEQFF
TRBV28	.	TRBJ2-5	TRBD1	TGTGCCAGCAGTTCCCGGACGACAGGGTTCGGGACCCAGTACTTC	CASSSRTTGFGTQYF
TRBV5-1	few	TRBJ2-1	TRBD2	TGCGCCAGCATGAATAGGGAGGGGCAGACCTACAATGAGCAGTTCTTC	CASMNREGQTYNEQFF
TRBV20-1	few	TRBJ2-1	.	TGCAGTGTGGGGGCTGATGAGCAGTTCTTC	CSVGADEQFF
TRBV18	few	TRBJ1-5	TRBD1	TGTGCCAGCTCACCAACAGGGGGTCCCTCTTTGCCCCAGCATTTT	CASSPTGGPSLPQHF
TRBV28	few	TRBJ2-5	TRBD2	TGTGCCAGCAGTATAGCGGGAGGGCTAGAGACCCAGTACTTC	CASSIAGGLETQYF
TRBV29-1	.	TRBJ2-1	TRBD2	TGCAGCGTTCTCCTCAAAGGGACTAGCAAATTCGGCTCCTACAATGAGCAGTTCTTC	CSVLLKGTSKFGSYNEQFF
TRBV9	.	TRBJ2-1	TRBD2	TGTGCCAGCAGCCTAAACTCTGCGGGAGTGAATGAGCAGTTCTTC	CASSLNSAGVNEQFF
TRBV14	few	TRBJ1-2	.	TGTGCCAGCAGCCAAAACCAGGGTTATGGCTACACCTTC	CASSQNQGYGYTF
TRBV30	few	TRBJ2-7	.	TGTGCCTGCACAGGGAGGGACTACGAGCAGTACTTC	CACTGRDYEQYF
TRBV10-3	few	TRBJ2-7	TRBD2	TGTGCCATCAGTGAAACTAGCGGGAACTACGAGCAGTACTTC	CAISETSGNYEQYF
TRBV4-3	.	TRBJ2-3	.	TGCGCCAGCAGCCAAGAAGGGGCCACAGATACGCAGTATTTT	CASSQEGATDTQYF
TRBV20-1	.	TRBJ1-2	.	TGCAGTGCTAGGGACTCTTACACCTTC	CSARDSYTF
TRBV5-1	few	TRBJ2-7	.	TGCGCCGGCGACCCCGAGAGGCTGGAACTCTCCTACGAGCAGTACTTC	CAGDPERLELSYEQYF
TRBV6-6	.	TRBJ2-3	.	TGTGCCAGCAGCCCACTAGATACCGATACGCAGTATTTT	CASSPLDTDTQYF
TRBV2	.	TRBJ1-5	.	TGTGCCAGCAGTGAATGGGGCCTCAATCAGCCCCAGCATTTT	CASSEWGLNQPQHF
TRBV7-9	.	TRBJ2-7	.	TGTGCCAGCAGATCAGACACCACGTCCCACGAGCAGTACTTC	CASRSDTTSHEQYF
TRBV4-2	.	TRBJ2-7	.	TGTGCCAGCAGCCAAGGCTCAACGGGTCGACCTAGGGAGCAGTACTTC	CASSQGSTGRPREQYF
TRBV11-2	few	TRBJ1-4	TRBD1	TGTGCCAGCAGCTCACGGACAGGGCTGAATGAAAAACTGTTTTTT	CASSSRTGLNEKLFF